This is a list of T cell receptor beta chains from one sample in a study of cytomegalovirus exposure and HLA in healthy donors. This table comes from immunoSEQ multiplex PCR, and its TCRdb copy is limited to in-frame clones, with some not included. The sample consists of 130,000 or so clones, 77% of them appearing once. Material: PBMCs. These receptor sequences come from a male donor in good health and CMV-seropositive. Each CDR3 is given with its conserved first and last residue. D genes are given only for firm matches. Clone size is not always given. Where it is, it says once, few, many or a class for expanded clones.

J | V | size | D | length | DNA | CDR3
TRBJ2-2 | TRBV5-1 | NA | TRBD2 | 18 | TGCGCCAGCAGGACGGGACTAGCGGGGATCTGGGACACCGGGGAGCTGTTTTTT | CASRTGLAGIWDTGELFF
TRBJ1-6 | TRBV2 | NA | NA | 13 | TGTGCCAGCAGGGCAGGGCTTAATTCACCCCTCCACTTT | CASRAGLNSPLHF
TRBJ1-4 | TRBV27 | NA | NA | 15 | TGTGCCAGCAGCTCGCGGGGGGCAACTAATGAAAAACTGTTTTTT | CASSSRGATNEKLFF
TRBJ1-2 | TRBV5-6 | NA | NA | 15 | TGTGCCAGCAGCCCGGCCGAACGGGGTAACTATGGCTACACCTTC | CASSPAERGNYGYTF
TRBJ2-3 | TRBV5-4 | NA | NA | 13 | TGTGCCAGCAGCTTGGGGGGGCCCAATACGCAGTATTTT | CASSLGGPNTQYF
TRBJ2-7 | TRBV5-1 | NA | NA | 15 | TGCGCCAGCAGCCAGGGGGACTCAGGGGTCGACGAGCAGTACTTC | CASSQGDSGVDEQYF
TRBJ1-3 | TRBV15 | NA | TRBD1 | 15 | TGTGCCACCAGCACAGACAGGGTCGCTGGAAACACCATATATTTT | CATSTDRVAGNTIYF
TRBJ2-7 | TRBV7-9 | NA | TRBD1 | 15 | TGTGCCAGCAGCACGACCGGACAGGGTAACTCCGAGCGGCACTTC | CASSTTGQGNSERHF
TRBJ1-6 | TRBV30 | NA | NA | 12 | TGTGCCTGGAACCGCCAGGTTGGCGAGCTCCACTTT | CAWNRQVGELHF
TRBJ2-7 | TRBV5-1 | NA | NA | 14 | TGCGCCAGCAGCGAAGGACTAAGCGTGGGGGAGCAGTACTTC | CASSEGLSVGEQYF
TRBJ1-4 | TRBV7-9 | once | NA | 15 | TGTGCCAGCAGCTCTCCGGGGAGGGGAGGGGAAAAACTGTTTTTT | CASSSPGRGGEKLFF
TRBJ2-2 | TRBV2 | NA | NA | 19 | TGTGCCAGCAATGTGGGACACTTCAAAGGGTCATCGAACACCGGGGAGCTGTTTTTT | CASNVGHFKGSSNTGELFF
TRBJ1-6 | TRBV10-3 | NA | NA | 15 | TGTGCCATCAGGGTAGGGAAAGGGGTTGATTCACCCCTCCACTTT | CAIRVGKGVDSPLHF
TRBJ2-6 | TRBV7-9 | NA | TRBD1 | 19 | TGTGCCAGCAGCTCTCCGCCGGGACAGGCGTTCTCTGGGGCCAACGTCCTGACTTTC | CASSSPPGQAFSGANVLTF
TRBJ2-7 | TRBV28 | few | NA | 12 | TGTGCCAGCAGTTTAGCGCGGCGGGAGCAGTACTTC | CASSLARREQYF
TRBJ1-2 | TRBV4-1 | NA | NA | 18 | TGCGCCAGCAGCCAAAGAATCCCCTTGGCTACAGGGAACTATGGCTACACCTTC | CASSQRIPLATGNYGYTF
TRBJ2-2 | TRBV28 | few | NA | 15 | TGTGCCAGCAGTTTGGGGCATTTGGAGACCGGGGAGCTGTTTTTT | CASSLGHLETGELFF
TRBJ1-1 | TRBV7-9 | once | NA | 14 | TGTGCCAGCAGCTTGGGGGCTACAAACACTGAAGCTTTCTTT | CASSLGATNTEAFF
TRBJ2-7 | TRBV28 | NA | TRBD2 | 15 | TGTGCCAGCATTCCCACCCGACTAGCTGGGTACGAGCAGTACTTC | CASIPTRLAGYEQYF
TRBJ1-5 | TRBV30 | few | TRBD1 | 13 | TGTGCCTGGAGTGCCTCAGGGGGGCAGCCCCAGCATTTT | CAWSASGGQPQHF
TRBJ2-1 | TRBV6-4 | NA | TRBD2 | 14 | TGTGCCAGCAGTGACTCTAGCGGGGGGAATGAGCAGTTCTTC | CASSDSSGGNEQFF
TRBJ1-2 | TRBV28 | NA | NA | 14 | TGTGCCAGCAGTTCACAGGGTACGCTGAGAGGCTACACCTTC | CASSSQGTLRGYTF
TRBJ2-2 | TRBV15 | few | NA | 14 | TGTGCCACCAGCAGAGATCTGGGGCCCGGGGAGCTGTTTTTT | CATSRDLGPGELFF
TRBJ2-7 | TRBV4-1 | NA | TRBD2 | 17 | TGCGCCAGCAGCCAACAATCTACCGGGACTAGCGGGAGCCGACTACAATTC | CASSQQSTGTSGSRLQF
TRBJ2-5 | TRBV6-1 | NA | NA | 13 | TGTGCCAGCAGCCGACAAGCCCAAGAGACCCAGTACTTC | CASSRQAQETQYF
TRBJ2-2 | TRBV6-1 | once | NA | 15 | TGTGCCAGCAGTAAGATAGCGGCGAACACCGGGGAGCTGTTTTTT | CASSKIAANTGELFF
TRBJ1-4 | TRBV7-9 | NA | TRBD1 | 17 | TGTGCCAGCAGCGTACTAGGGGCAGGGGGCGAGGATGAAAAACTGTTTTTT | CASSVLGAGGEDEKLFF
TRBJ2-7 | TRBV5-1 | NA | NA | 14 | TGCGCCAGCAGCGCCGGACTGAACTCCTACGAGCAGTACTTC | CASSAGLNSYEQYF
TRBJ2-1 | TRBV6-1 | NA | TRBD1 | 15 | TGTGCCAGCAGGCACGACAGGGCCACCTACAATGAGCAGTTCTTC | CASRHDRATYNEQFF
TRBJ2-5 | TRBV19 | once | TRBD1 | 14 | TGTGCCAGTAGAAACAGGGGGACTCAAGAGACCCAGTACTTC | CASRNRGTQETQYF
TRBJ2-3 | TRBV9 | NA | TRBD2 | 15 | TGTGCCAGCAGCGCCCCGGGACTAGCAACAGATACGCAGTATTTT | CASSAPGLATDTQYF
TRBJ1-1 | TRBV7-9 | NA | TRBD1 | 14 | TGTTCCAGCAGCAGACAGGGGGCGCAGGATGAAGCTTTCTTT | CSSSRQGAQDEAFF
TRBJ2-1 | TRBV9 | NA | TRBD2 | 16 | TGTGCCAGCAGCGTAGCTGAACTAGCGGGATACAATGAGCAGTTCTTC | CASSVAELAGYNEQFF
TRBJ2-1 | TRBV2 | NA | TRBD2 | 17 | TGTGCCAGCAGTGGGACCCGGGAGGGAGGGACCTACAATGAGCAGTTCTTC | CASSGTREGGTYNEQFF
TRBJ2-2 | TRBV7-2 | few | NA | 13 | TGTGCCAGCAGTTTACGGGGCACCGGGGAGCTGTTTTTT | CASSLRGTGELFF
TRBJ1-6 | TRBV2 | once | NA | 14 | TGTGCCAGCAGTGAGCAGGGGAGGGCTTCACCCCTCCACTTT | CASSEQGRASPLHF
TRBJ2-3 | TRBV4-1 | NA | NA | 18 | TGCGCCAGCAGCCAAGAGAGCCCAGGATGGGTTTCCACAGATACGCAGTATTTT | CASSQESPGWVSTDTQYF
TRBJ1-5 | TRBV2 | NA | NA | 15 | TGTGCCAGCAGTTCCTTGACAGGAAGCAATCAGCCCCAGCATTTT | CASSSLTGSNQPQHF
TRBJ1-6 | TRBV7-2 | NA | NA | 17 | TGTGCCAGCAGCTTAAGGGCGGGGGCTAGGTATAATTCACCCCTCCACTTT | CASSLRAGARYNSPLHF